The 8 T cell receptor beta chains in this list originate from one sample, sequenced in a study of blood T cell repertoires in COVID-19 (dated by TCRdb to 2020 to 2021). The library was generated by the immunoSEQ multiplex PCR assay. In its TCRdb copy, this immuneACCESS table keeps in-frame sequences only and misses some clones. Where compared with another copy, unresolved V genes explain less than half of these, and the others have no known cause. Present in this sample are approximately 300,000 clones, approximately 90% of which were seen just once. The ten largest make up roughly 3.9% of the sample. The sequencing sample was made of PBMCs or T cells enriched from blood (not recorded which). The receptor set was obtained from a woman aged 30 to 39 who had been exposed to COVID-19.

The rearrangement links TRBV3-1 (or the pseudogene TRBV3-2) to TRBJ2-2; no firm D call. The V gene's germline CDR1 is LGHDT and CDR2 YNNKEL (reference sequence). The ends were cut back, 8 bases at V and 7 bases at J, with 14 bases in the middle. The CDR3 sequence is 13 residues long. The CDR3 DNA reads TGTGCCAGCGGAACGACTGAGCACGGGGAGCTGTTTTTT. This translates into CASGTTEHGELFF.

V and J are TRBV7-9 and TRBJ2-1, with TRBD1 matching over 7 bases. CDR1 SEHNR and CDR2 FQNEAQ come from the germline V gene (reference sequence). CDR3 size: 13 residues. The V gene end was trimmed by 11 bases and the J gene end by 0 bases; junction bases not matched to a gene: 4. The chain's CDR3 is CAAGGNSYNEQFF. The CDR3 DNA reads as TGTGCCGCAGGGGGAAACTCCTACAATGAGCAGTTCTTC.

The chain couples TRBV6-2 or TRBV6-3 to TRBJ1-5; 7 bases agree with TRBD1. There are 16 residues in the CDR3. V lost 3 bases to trimming and J lost 7 bases; unmatched junction nucleotides: 12. Per the germline V gene, CDR1 is MNHEY and CDR2 is SVGEGT. The CDR3 region has the DNA TGTGCCAGCAGTTATCGCGGCAGGGGGAGCTCCCAGCCCCAGCATTTT. Encoded protein: CASSYRGRGSSQPQHF.

The chain's CDR3 is CSVVGGAEVGRAEAFF. For the CDR3, the DNA is TGCAGCGTTGTCGGGGGGGCGGAGGTAGGTAGGGCTGAAGCTTTCTTT. The rearrangement uses TRBV29-1 and TRBJ1-1; TRBD1 is a possible D gene (6 bases). Trimming removed 4 bases from V and 6 bases from J, with 24 bases in between. This CDR3 contains 16 residues. CDR1 is SQVTM and CDR2 is ANQGSEA in the germline V gene.

With regard to this clone: At the DNA level, this CDR3 is encoded by other sequences in the same sample as well. The V call is TRBV5-1, the J call TRBJ2-7, with D perhaps matching TRBD1 (6 bases). This CDR3 is 15 amino acids long. Germline CDR1 and CDR2: SGHRS and YFSETQ. The V end was cut by 4 bases, the J end by 0 bases, with 14 bases between. The CDR3 region is CASSPSGGRSYEQYF. CDR3 bases: TGCGCCAGCAGCCCCTCTGGGGGCCGCTCCTACGAGCAGTACTTC.

There are a few counts of this clone. J is TRBJ2-7 and V is TRBV4-1, with 7 bases identical to TRBD2. Germline CDR1 is MGHRA and CDR2 is YSYEKL. J gave up 2 bases and V 2 bases, and 6 bases lay outside the gene matches. The CDR3 contains 15 residues. CDR3 loop: CASSQPLARAYEQYF. The CDR3 DNA is TGCGCCAGCAGCCAACCACTAGCGAGAGCCTACGAGCAGTACTTC.

V and J are TRBV7-2 and TRBJ1-5; D unresolved. The CDR3 is made up of 13 amino acids. Trimming shortened V by 7 bases and J by 7 bases, and 14 bases separated the two germline ends. The germline CDR1 and CDR2 sequences are SGHTA and FQGNSA. The CDR3 region is CASTDLAGQPQHF. The DNA of the CDR3 is TGTGCCAGCACCGACCTGGCGGGCCAGCCCCAGCATTTT.

This chain connects TRBV6-8 to TRBJ2-3; TRBD2 matches at 12 bases. Germline CDR1 MNHGY, CDR2 SAAAGT. J gave up 2 bases and V 5 bases, and 2 bases lay outside the gene matches. The CDR3 is 15 residues long. The CDR3 sequence: CASSLAGGNTDTQYF. CDR3 in DNA: TGTGCCAGCAGTCTAGCGGGGGGGAACACAGATACGCAGTATTTT.